The 13 T cell receptor beta chains in this list originate from one sample, sequenced in a study of cytomegalovirus exposure and HLA in healthy donors. PCR employed 60 Vbeta and 13 Jbeta primers. The data were produced by immunoSEQ multiplex PCR, yet TCRdb's version contains in-frame clones alone and is incomplete. The sample has approximately 110,000 clones; roughly 80% are singletons. Sequenced input: PBMCs. The receptor set was obtained from a man younger than 45 in good health and CMV-seropositive.

This clone was seen more than once but under ten times. V and J are TRBV25-1 and TRBJ1-1, with TRBD1 identical over 8 bases. The CDR3 length is 14 residues. J was trimmed by 5 bases and V by 7 bases; bases with no gene match: 9. Germline CDR1 MGHDK, CDR2 SYGVNS. DNA for the CDR3: TGTGCCAGCACTGAGACAGGGGCGGGGACTGAAGCTTTCTTT. Translated, it gives CASTETGAGTEAFF.

The sample holds one count of this clone. V and J are TRBV18 and TRBJ1-4, with unresolved D. Germline-derived CDR1 and CDR2 are KGHSH and LQKENI. The length of the CDR3 is 15 residues. V was shortened by 2 bases and J by 8 bases, with 15 bases between the two germline ends. The CDR3 loop reads CASSPSGRSREKLFF. The CDR3 DNA reads TGTGCCAGCTCACCATCTGGCAGAAGCAGGGAAAAACTGTTTTTT. Complete variable domain (other parts from reference TRBV18 and TRBJ1-4): NAGVMQNPRHLVRRRGQEARLRCSPMKGHSHVYWYRQLPEEGLKFMVYLQKENIIDESGMPKERFSAEFPKEGPSILRIQQVVRGDSAAYFCASSPSGRSREKLFFGSGTQLSVL.

This chain uses TRBV7-3 with TRBJ1-2; 11 positions match TRBD1. CDR1 SGHTA and CDR2 FQGTGA come from the germline V gene. V shed 5 bases and J 6 bases; nucleotides not matched to a gene: 8. This CDR3 is 15 amino acids long. CDR3 amino acids: CASSPGTGGINGYTF. DNA for the CDR3: TGTGCCAGCAGCCCCGGGACAGGGGGGATCAATGGCTACACCTTC.

V and J are TRBV5-1 and TRBJ1-1; 7 bases map to TRBD1. V trimming: 4 bases; J trimming: 4 bases; junction bases outside the gene matches: 7. In germline, CDR1 is SGHRS, CDR2 YFSETQ. The CDR3 extends over 14 amino acids. The CDR3: CASSHGQVPTEAFF. As DNA, the CDR3 is TGCGCCAGCAGCCATGGACAGGTCCCCACTGAAGCTTTCTTT. The whole variable domain, remainder taken from reference TRBV5-1 and TRBJ1-1, is KAGVTQTPRYLIKTRGQQVTLSCSPISGHRSVSWYQQTPGQGLQFLFEYFSETQRNKGNFPGRFSGRQFSNSRSEMNVSTLELGDSALYLCASSHGQVPTEAFFGQGTRLTVV.

This sequence joins TRBV19 and TRBJ1-6, with TRBD1 as a possible D gene (6 bases). V was trimmed by 3 bases and J by 3 bases, leaving 15 bases between them. Germline values: CDR1 LNHDA, CDR2 SQIVND (reference sequence). CDR3 length equals 17 residues. CDR3 nucleotide sequence: TGTGCCAGTAGTATGCCCGGTGACAGGTACTATAATTCACCCCTCCACTTT. It encodes CASSMPGDRYYNSPLHF.

The chain joins TRBV7-2 to TRBJ2-1, with 8 bases fitting TRBD1. The CDR3 runs to 15 residues. V shed 4 bases and J 12 bases; nucleotides not matched to a gene: 14. CDR1 SGHTA and CDR2 FQGNSA come from the germline V gene. This CDR3 is CASSSGQGRLGRQFF. The CDR3, as DNA: TGTGCCAGCAGCTCTGGACAGGGTCGGCTTGGAAGGCAGTTCTTC.

The V gene is TRBV27, the J gene TRBJ2-5; possibly TRBD1 for D (5 bases). The CDR3 contains 15 residues. The V gene lost 5 bases and the J gene lost 3 bases, with 16 bases spanning the gap. Germline V gene data show CDR1 as MNHEY and CDR2 as SMNVEV (reference sequence). CDR3 residues: CASSPTRAGEETQYF. CDR3 DNA: TGTGCCAGCAGTCCCACCAGGGCAGGTGAAGAGACCCAGTACTTC.

V usage is TRBV18 and J usage is TRBJ2-3, with a tentative D call TRBD2 (6 bases). CDR3 length: 14 residues. V lost 10 bases and J lost 1, with 15 bases in between. Germline V gene data show CDR1 as KGHSH and CDR2 as LQKENI. The CDR3 loop is CATLIGGGTDTQYF. The DNA for the CDR3 is TGTGCCACCCTGATTGGCGGGGGCACAGATACGCAGTATTTT. Together with reference TRBV18 and TRBJ2-3, the CDR3 gives the full variable domain: NAGVMQNPRHLVRRRGQEARLRCSPMKGHSHVYWYRQLPEEGLKFMVYLQKENIIDESGMPKERFSAEFPKEGPSILRIQQVVRGDSAAYFCATLIGGGTDTQYFGPGTRLTVL.

The chain couples TRBV7-2 to TRBJ1-3; 7 bases line up with TRBD1. Germline CDR1 is SGHTA and CDR2 is FQGNSA. The CDR3 contains 17 residues. J gave up 0 bases and V 4 bases, and 9 bases lay outside the gene matches. The CDR3 nucleotides are TGTGCCAGCAGCTACCCCCAGGGGGGTGCCTCTGGAAACACCATATATTTT. Amino acids: CASSYPQGGASGNTIYF.

The chain's CDR3 is CASSLPGGPNNEQFF. The CDR3 DNA sequence: TGTGCCAGCAGCCTTCCGGGGGGGCCAAACAATGAGCAGTTCTTC. V gene TRBV13 combines with J gene TRBJ2-1; 8 nucleotides agree with TRBD2. The trim removed 5 bases at V and 5 bases at J, leaving 8 bases unmatched. The germline V gene encodes CDR1 PRHDT and CDR2 FYEKMQ (reference sequence). The CDR3 runs to 15 residues.

CDR3 DNA: TGCGCCAGCAGCCTGAAGGGACAGGACTATGGCTACACCTTC. Translating gives CASSLKGQDYGYTF. The genes are TRBV5-1 and TRBJ1-2; TRBD1 matches 8 bases. The V and J ends lost 4 bases and 3 bases, in that order; junction bases with no gene match: 5. Germline V gene lookup returns CDR1 SGHRS and CDR2 YFSETQ. The CDR3 has 14 amino acids.

The chain recombines TRBV5-1 with TRBJ1-6; tentative D call: TRBD1 (6 bases). CDR3 length: 15 residues. Trimming took 6 bases from V and 7 from J, leaving 17 bases between them. Germline lookup yields CDR1 SGHRS and CDR2 YFSETQ. The CDR3 DNA reads TGCGCCAGCACCTCGGGGGGCGCGGAAAATTCACCCCTCCACTTT. Translation gives CASTSGGAENSPLHF.

The J gene is TRBJ2-5, the V gene TRBV7-9; 8 bases agree with TRBD1. Germline V lookup: CDR1 SEHNR, CDR2 FQNEAQ (reference sequence). V shed 4 bases, J shed 5 bases, and the junction held 9 bases outside the gene matches. This CDR3 has 15 residues. CDR3 coding DNA: TGTGCCAGCAGCTCCTCGGACAGGGATCAGGAGACCCAGTACTTC. Its translation is CASSSSDRDQETQYF.